One and the same sample provided the 5 T cell receptor beta chains below, sequenced in a study of response to subunit inactivated influenza vaccine. One entry per CDR3 protein, called by TCRdb with MiXCR from the RT-PCR reads. The repertoire has hundreds of thousands of distinct CDR3 sequences, 10% to 12% of them found once; the top ten carry more than 9.5%. Separately, the same data were catalogued under a study of T cells expressing NK-cell markers. This second report adds: cDNA encoding TCR beta was synthesized via 5'RACE template switching incorporating UMIs.

Sample: PBMCs from blood, taken on the day of vaccination. The receptor source for this set is a man over 45 who received an inactivated influenza vaccine.

This clonotype was observed a few times. V usage is TRBV14 and J usage is TRBJ2-4, with D hard to call. CDR1 SGHDN and CDR2 FVKESK come from the germline V gene. The CDR3 totals 14 residues. V gave up 2 bases and J gave up 5 bases, with 10 bases separating them. CDR3 nucleotide sequence: TGTGCCAGCAGCCAAATGAACATGGAAAACATTCAGTACTTC. This translates into CASSQMNMENIQYF.

This clonotype has just a few counts. The J gene is TRBJ2-3, the V gene TRBV7-2; D may be TRBD1 or TRBD2 (5 bases each). The length of the CDR3 is 15 residues. Germline CDR1 reads SGHTA; CDR2 reads FQGNSA. V was cut by 5 bases and J by 2 bases, with 14 bases left in between. DNA of the CDR3: TGTGCCAGCAGCCCTTCCAGGGACCTCACAGATACGCAGTATTTT. It codes for CASSPSRDLTDTQYF.

The chain is built from TRBV20-1 and TRBJ1-1; 7 positions agree with TRBD1. V lost 3 bases, J lost 10 bases, and 8 bases stayed unmatched. Germline lookup yields CDR1 DFQATT and CDR2 SNEGSKA (reference sequence). The CDR3 runs to 12 residues. This chain's CDR3 is CSARAGGSLAFF. CDR3 nucleotides: TGCAGTGCTAGGGCAGGGGGGTCGCTAGCTTTCTTT.

This clonotype was observed a handful of times. This chain connects TRBV7-8 to TRBJ2-4, with D possibly matching TRBD1 (6 bases). The CDR3 has 16 amino acids. V was clipped by 4 bases and J by 0 bases, with 13 bases between them. CDR1 and CDR2 from the germline V gene are SGHVS and FQNEAQ. CDR3 region: CASSSDSILAKNIQYF. CDR3 in DNA: TGTGCCAGCAGCTCGGACAGCATACTAGCCAAAAACATTCAGTACTTC.

This clonotype has a handful of counts. The rearrangement joins TRBV12-3 or TRBV12-4 to TRBJ1-5; D unresolved. V was clipped by 4 bases and J by 1 base, with 11 bases between them. The CDR3 is 15 amino acids. The CDR3 sequence: CASSYMTPSNQPQHF. CDR3 bases: TGTGCCAGCAGTTACATGACACCCAGCAATCAGCCCCAGCATTTT.